This entry features one TCR beta chain sequence. What it recognizes is unknown. The sample belongs to a study of vaccination effects on CD4 cells after COVID-19. ViraFEST assay sequencing came after antigen-specific CD4+ T cells were expanded with viral peptide pools. At the end of roughly ten days of culture, CD4+ T cells were isolated. Vaccine recipients had no previous SARS-CoV-2 infection; their nucleocapsid antibodies were negative. Method: immunoSEQ multiplex PCR; TCRdb's copy keeps in-frame clones and lacks some. Here the sample spans tens of thousands of clones, over 65% being singletons. The clonotype comes from a human donor who received a COVID-19 vaccine. The sequencing here drew on CD4+ T cells from PBMCs cultured with HCoV-OC43 spike peptides, taken before COVID-19 vaccination. The sample's subset: HCoV-OC43 spike overlapping peptide pool stimulation.

The CDR3 loop is CASSERAGPGNQPQHF. CDR3 DNA: TGTGCCAGCAGTGAACGAGCAGGTCCGGGCAATCAGCCCCAGCATTTT. The chain is built from TRBV2 and TRBJ1-5; unclear D gene. From germline, CDR1 is SNHLY and CDR2 FYNNEI. Trimming removed 2 bases at V and 2 bases at J, with 13 bases between. The CDR3 is 16 residues long. The complete variable domain, with remaining parts taken from reference TRBV2 and TRBJ1-5, reads EPEVTQTPSHQVTQMGQEVILRCVPISNHLYFYWYRQILGQKVEFLVSFYNNEISEKSEIFDDQFSVERPDGSNFTLKIRSTKLEDSAMYFCASSERAGPGNQPQHFGDGTRLSIL.